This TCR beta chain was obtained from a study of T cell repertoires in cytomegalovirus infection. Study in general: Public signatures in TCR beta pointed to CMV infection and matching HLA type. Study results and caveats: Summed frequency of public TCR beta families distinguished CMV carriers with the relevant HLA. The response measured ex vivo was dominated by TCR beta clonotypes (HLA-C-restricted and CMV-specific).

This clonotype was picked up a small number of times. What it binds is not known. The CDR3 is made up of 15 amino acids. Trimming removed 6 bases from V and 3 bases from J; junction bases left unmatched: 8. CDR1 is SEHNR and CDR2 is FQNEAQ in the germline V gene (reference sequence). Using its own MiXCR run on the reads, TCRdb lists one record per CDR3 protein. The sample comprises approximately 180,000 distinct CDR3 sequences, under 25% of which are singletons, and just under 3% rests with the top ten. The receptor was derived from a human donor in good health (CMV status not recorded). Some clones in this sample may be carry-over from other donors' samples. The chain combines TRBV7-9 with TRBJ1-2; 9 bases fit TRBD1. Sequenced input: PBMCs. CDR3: CASSYPGQGYYGYTF. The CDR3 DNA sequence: TGTGCCAGCAGTTACCCGGGACAGGGATACTATGGCTACACCTTC.